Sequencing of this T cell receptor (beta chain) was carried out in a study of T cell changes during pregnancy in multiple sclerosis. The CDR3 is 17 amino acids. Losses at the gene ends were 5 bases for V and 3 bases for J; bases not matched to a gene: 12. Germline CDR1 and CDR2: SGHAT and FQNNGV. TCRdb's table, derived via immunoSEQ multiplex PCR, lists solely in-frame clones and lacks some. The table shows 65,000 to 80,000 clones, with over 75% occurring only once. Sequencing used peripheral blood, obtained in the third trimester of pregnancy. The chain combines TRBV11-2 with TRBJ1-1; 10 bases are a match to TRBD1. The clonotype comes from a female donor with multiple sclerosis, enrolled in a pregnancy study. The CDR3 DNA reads TGTGCCAGCAGCCGAGACAGGGGGCGTAAATTCGACACTGAAGCTTTCTTT. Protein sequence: CASSRDRGRKFDTEAFF.